These T cell receptor beta chains were read from a single sample in a study of blood T cell repertoires in COVID-19. Repertoires were generated with immunoSEQ multiplex PCR, while TCRdb's copy carries only in-frame clones and drops some. The repertoire holds about 150,000 clones, with approximately 79% as singletons. Input material: PBMCs or T cells enriched from blood (not recorded which). The receptor source for this set is a man aged 50-59 years who had recovered from COVID-19. CDR3s include the opening cysteine and the closing phenylalanine or tryptophan. Each record gives: CDR3 protein, J gene, V gene.

cdr3_aa: CASSMGDRLTGELFF
j_call: TRBJ2-2
v_call: TRBV19

cdr3_aa: CASGRSGGQETQYF
j_call: TRBJ2-5
v_call: TRBV25-1

cdr3_aa: CATSRFGGSDYGYTF
j_call: TRBJ1-2
v_call: TRBV15

cdr3_aa: CASSLAGTGGADGYTF
j_call: TRBJ1-2
v_call: TRBV7-9

cdr3_aa: CASSPFGDTEAFF
j_call: TRBJ1-1
v_call: TRBV18

cdr3_aa: CSVVLNSGNTIYF
j_call: TRBJ1-3
v_call: TRBV29-1

cdr3_aa: CASSPGGEPYGYTF
j_call: TRBJ1-2
v_call: TRBV9

cdr3_aa: CASSRGTANTEAFF
j_call: TRBJ1-1
v_call: TRBV3-1/TRBV3-2

cdr3_aa: CAMDQTGFGNTIYF
j_call: TRBJ1-3
v_call: TRBV10-3

cdr3_aa: CASYLSAGTGGGTEAFF
j_call: TRBJ1-1
v_call: TRBV18

cdr3_aa: CASSLERLGTDTQYF
j_call: TRBJ2-3
v_call: TRBV12-1

cdr3_aa: CASSGDRVMPQHF
j_call: TRBJ1-5
v_call: TRBV12-3/TRBV12-4

cdr3_aa: CASSLDRQPQHF
j_call: TRBJ1-5
v_call: TRBV12-3/TRBV12-4

cdr3_aa: CASSPQGMGNQPQHF
j_call: TRBJ1-5
v_call: TRBV27

cdr3_aa: CASNPLKGDEQYF
j_call: TRBJ2-7
v_call: TRBV6-6

cdr3_aa: CASSPQDTGGSRFPLIYTF
j_call: TRBJ1-2
v_call: TRBV5-5

cdr3_aa: CASSPPGSGGGTQYF
j_call: TRBJ2-3
v_call: TRBV18